A single sample gave rise to the 8 T cell receptor beta chains below, sequenced in a study of blood T cell repertoires in COVID-19. Sequenced by immunoSEQ multiplex PCR; TCRdb stores in-frame clones only, minus some. The sample yields approximately 230,000 clones, roughly four fifths seen once. The sample taken for sequencing was PBMCs or T cells enriched from blood (not recorded which). The receptor set was obtained from a man in his forties who had recovered from COVID-19.

The chain uses TRBV18 and TRBJ2-7; possibly TRBD1 for D (5 bases). V was trimmed by 5 bases and J by 2 bases, leaving 13 bases between them. This CDR3 is 14 amino acids long. The germline V gene encodes CDR1 KGHSH and CDR2 LQKENI. DNA of the CDR3: TGTGCCAGCTCATTAGGACAACTAACCTACGAGCAGTACTTC. Translating it yields CASSLGQLTYEQYF.

The chain has TRBV29-1 and TRBJ1-1; D not certain. Germline values: CDR1 SQVTM, CDR2 ANQGSEA. The CDR3 covers 11 residues. Deletions cut 6 bases from V and 5 bases from J, with 10 bases between. CDR3 DNA sequence: TGCAGCGTACTAGCAGGAACTGAAGCTTTCTTT. Translated: CSVLAGTEAFF.

The CDR3 reads CASSLVGGTSGLTYEQYF. DNA for the CDR3: TGTGCCAGCAGTTTAGTTGGGGGGACTAGCGGACTCACCTACGAGCAGTACTTC. The V gene is TRBV27, the J gene TRBJ2-7; 11 nucleotides agree with TRBD2. The CDR3 spans 18 residues. J lost 2 bases, V lost 2 bases, and 11 bases had no gene match. CDR1 is MNHEY and CDR2 is SMNVEV in the germline V gene (reference sequence).

This chain connects TRBV14 to TRBJ2-3, with D possibly matching TRBD1 (6 bases). Deletions cut 4 bases from V and 2 bases from J, with 16 bases between. This CDR3 has 16 amino acids. Germline V gene data show CDR1 as SGHDN and CDR2 as FVKESK. The CDR3 region is CASSPYITGFTDTQYF. CDR3 in DNA: TGTGCCAGCAGCCCTTATATTACAGGGTTCACAGATACGCAGTATTTT.

The chain is built from TRBV6-5 and TRBJ1-2, with D perhaps matching TRBD1 (6 bases). This CDR3 contains 14 residues. CDR1 is MNHEY, CDR2 SVGAGI, per germline. The V gene lost 6 bases and the J gene lost 4 bases, with 15 bases spanning the gap. CDR3 DNA sequence: TGTGCCAGCAGGGCCCGGGGGGGCCCCTATGGCTACACCTTC. It codes for CASRARGGPYGYTF.

The chain is built from TRBV6-2 or TRBV6-3 and TRBJ1-6, with D uncertain. In germline, CDR1 is MNHEY, CDR2 SVGEGT. This CDR3 comprises 16 residues. V was cut by 0 bases and J by 7 bases, with 13 bases left in between. CDR3 residues: CASSYSGPAWNSPLHF. The CDR3 DNA reads as TGTGCCAGCAGTTACTCGGGCCCGGCGTGGAATTCACCCCTCCACTTT.

This clone occurred a few times. The chain is built from TRBV23-1 and TRBJ1-2; D call uncertain. TRBV23-1 is labeled an ORF, and its function is uncertain. Trimming left V 2 bases short and J 6 bases short, with 19 bases between. CDR3 length: 16 residues. CDR3 coding DNA: TGCGCCAGCAGTCAACCCCTAACCCTTTCCTTCGATGGCTACACCTTC. The encoded protein is CASSQPLTLSFDGYTF.

The V gene is TRBV18, the J gene TRBJ2-7; D gene unclear. Germline CDR1 and CDR2: KGHSH and LQKENI. V was pared by 3 bases and J by 3 bases, with 9 bases between. The CDR3 runs 13 residues. CDR3 loop: CASSPGRVYEQYF. The DNA of the CDR3 is TGTGCCAGCTCACCCGGCCGGGTCTACGAGCAGTACTTC. Filled out from reference TRBV18 and TRBJ2-7, the complete variable domain reads NAGVMQNPRHLVRRRGQEARLRCSPMKGHSHVYWYRQLPEEGLKFMVYLQKENIIDESGMPKERFSAEFPKEGPSILRIQQVVRGDSAAYFCASSPGRVYEQYFGPGTRLTVT.